One and the same sample provided the 4 T cell receptor beta chains below, sequenced in a study of beta chain features in type 1 diabetes. Expressed TCRB transcripts were sequenced because the entire RNA isolate underwent reverse transcription. Here immunoSEQ multiplex PCR was the method, and the copy in TCRdb shows in-frame clones only, minus some. The sample contains some 330,000 clones, 8% to 13% of which appear only once. Material for sequencing was naive CD4+ T cells from blood. The receptors shown here come from a woman aged 25-40 years in good health.

The rearrangement links TRBV5-6 to TRBJ2-1, with D perhaps TRBD1 (6 bases). Germline loops: CDR1 SGHDT, CDR2 YYEEEE. Trimming left V 5 bases short and J 9 bases short, with 21 bases between. This CDR3 spans 15 amino acids. DNA for the CDR3: TGTGCCAGCAGACCCCAGGGGCCCTCTACGATTGAGCAGTTCTTC. Its protein product is CASRPQGPSTIEQFF.

The chain uses TRBV5-1 and TRBJ1-5, with D uncertain. Germline V lookup: CDR1 SGHRS, CDR2 YFSETQ. The CDR3 consists of 16 residues. With 4 bases removed from V and 0 bases from J, the gap between germline ends came to 14 bases. The CDR3 region is CASSVNGLDSNQPQHF. The CDR3 region has the DNA TGCGCCAGCAGCGTGAATGGGCTTGATAGCAATCAGCCCCAGCATTTT.

This clone turned up a few times. The CDR3 nucleotides read TGTGCCAGCAGCTTGCTAGCGGGGGCCTACGAGCAGTACTTC. It translates to CASSLLAGAYEQYF. The V gene is TRBV7-8, the J gene TRBJ2-7; 10 nucleotides line up with TRBD2. V lost 3 bases to trimming and J lost 2 bases; unmatched junction nucleotides: 1. In germline, CDR1 is SGHVS, CDR2 FQNEAQ. This CDR3 is built from 14 residues.

V usage is TRBV5-6 and J usage is TRBJ2-5; possible D gene TRBD1, 5 bases. The V end lost 1 base, the J end lost 4 bases, and 8 bases lay between the germline ends. The CDR3 runs 13 residues. In germline, CDR1 is SGHDT, CDR2 YYEEEE. The CDR3 loop is CASSLQGSETQYF. CDR3 nucleotides: TGTGCCAGCAGCTTGCAGGGATCAGAGACCCAGTACTTC. Full variable domain (outside the CDR3, taken from reference TRBV5-6 and TRBJ2-5): DAGVTQSPTHLIKTRGQQVTLRCSPKSGHDTVSWYQQALGQGPQFIFQYYEEEERQRGNFPDRFSGHQFPNYSSELNVNALLLGDSALYLCASSLQGSETQYFGPGTRLLVL.